This note documents a single T cell receptor beta chain sequence. TCRdb's table, derived via immunoSEQ multiplex PCR, lists solely in-frame clones and lacks some. Among nearly 110,000 clones listed, 70% to 90% were seen once. The germline gives CDR1 MNHEY, CDR2 SMNVEV (reference sequence). This CDR3 has 12 residues. Trimming stripped 10 bases from V and 4 bases from J, with 11 bases between. The data originate from a study of blood T cell repertoires in COVID-19. Sequenced material: peripheral blood. The TCR sequence derives from a man aged 50 to 59 with active or convalescent COVID-19. This chain connects TRBV27 to TRBJ2-1; no firm D call. CDR3 loop: CATKATYNEQFF. The CDR3 DNA sequence: TGTGCCACCAAAGCAACTTACAATGAGCAGTTCTTC.